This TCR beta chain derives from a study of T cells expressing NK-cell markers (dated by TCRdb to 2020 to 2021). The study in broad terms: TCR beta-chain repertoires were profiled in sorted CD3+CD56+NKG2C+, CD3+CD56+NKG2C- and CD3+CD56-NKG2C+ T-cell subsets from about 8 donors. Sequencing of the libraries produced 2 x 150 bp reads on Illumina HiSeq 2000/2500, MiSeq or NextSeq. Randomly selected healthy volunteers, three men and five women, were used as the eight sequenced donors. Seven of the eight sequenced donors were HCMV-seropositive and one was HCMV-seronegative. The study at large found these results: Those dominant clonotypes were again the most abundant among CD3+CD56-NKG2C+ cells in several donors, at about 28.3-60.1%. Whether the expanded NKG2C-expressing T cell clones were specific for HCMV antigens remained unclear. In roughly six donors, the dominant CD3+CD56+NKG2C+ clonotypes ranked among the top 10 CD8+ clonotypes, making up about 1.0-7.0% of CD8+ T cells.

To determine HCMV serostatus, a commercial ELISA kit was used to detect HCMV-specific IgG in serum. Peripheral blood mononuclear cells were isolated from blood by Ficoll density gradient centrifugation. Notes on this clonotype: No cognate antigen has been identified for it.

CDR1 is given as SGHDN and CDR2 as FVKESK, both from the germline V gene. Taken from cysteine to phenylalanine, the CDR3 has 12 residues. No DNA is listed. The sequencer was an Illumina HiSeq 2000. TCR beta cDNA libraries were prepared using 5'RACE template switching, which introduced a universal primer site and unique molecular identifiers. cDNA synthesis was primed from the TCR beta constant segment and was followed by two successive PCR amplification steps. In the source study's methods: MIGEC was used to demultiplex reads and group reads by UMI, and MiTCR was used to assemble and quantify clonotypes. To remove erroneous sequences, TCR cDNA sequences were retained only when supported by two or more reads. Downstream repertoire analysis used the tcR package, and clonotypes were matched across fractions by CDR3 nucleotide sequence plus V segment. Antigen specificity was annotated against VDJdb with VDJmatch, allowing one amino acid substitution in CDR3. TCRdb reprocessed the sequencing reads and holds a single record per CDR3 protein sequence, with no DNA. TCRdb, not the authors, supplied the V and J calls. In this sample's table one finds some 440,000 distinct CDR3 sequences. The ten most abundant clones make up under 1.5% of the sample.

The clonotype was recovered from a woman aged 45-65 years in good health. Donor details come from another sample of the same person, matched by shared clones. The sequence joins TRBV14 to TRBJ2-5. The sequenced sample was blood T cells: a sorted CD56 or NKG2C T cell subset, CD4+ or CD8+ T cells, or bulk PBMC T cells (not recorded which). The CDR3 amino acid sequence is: CASSQDSATQYF. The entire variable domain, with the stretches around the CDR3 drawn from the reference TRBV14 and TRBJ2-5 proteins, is EAGVTQFPSHSVIEKGQTVTLRCDPISGHDNLYWYRRVMGKEIKFLLHFVKESKQDESGMPNNRFLAERTGGTYSTLKVQPAELEDSGVYFCASSQDSATQYFGPGTRLLVL.